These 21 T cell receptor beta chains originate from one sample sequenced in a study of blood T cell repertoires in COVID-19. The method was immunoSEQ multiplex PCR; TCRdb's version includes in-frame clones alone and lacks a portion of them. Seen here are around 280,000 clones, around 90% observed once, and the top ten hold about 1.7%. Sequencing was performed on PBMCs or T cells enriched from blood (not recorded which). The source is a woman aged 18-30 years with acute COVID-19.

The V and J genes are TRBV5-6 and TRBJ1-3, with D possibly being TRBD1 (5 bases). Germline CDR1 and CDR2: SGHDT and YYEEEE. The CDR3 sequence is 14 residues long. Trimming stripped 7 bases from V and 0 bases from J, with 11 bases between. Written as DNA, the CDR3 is TGTGCCAGCGGCGGGGGGAGCTCTGGAAACACCATATATTTT. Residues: CASGGGSSGNTIYF.

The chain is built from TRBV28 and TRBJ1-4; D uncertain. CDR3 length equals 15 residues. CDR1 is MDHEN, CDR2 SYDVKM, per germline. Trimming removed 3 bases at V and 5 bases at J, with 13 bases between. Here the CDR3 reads CASSLAGSANEKLFF. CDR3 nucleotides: TGTGCCAGCAGTTTGGCAGGATCGGCGAATGAAAAACTGTTTTTT.

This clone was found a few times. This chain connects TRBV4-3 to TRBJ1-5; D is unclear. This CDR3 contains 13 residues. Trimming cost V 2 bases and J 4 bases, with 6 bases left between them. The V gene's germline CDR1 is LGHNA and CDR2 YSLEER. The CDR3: CASSQLQNQPQHF. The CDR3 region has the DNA TGCGCCAGCAGCCAATTACAGAATCAGCCCCAGCATTTT.

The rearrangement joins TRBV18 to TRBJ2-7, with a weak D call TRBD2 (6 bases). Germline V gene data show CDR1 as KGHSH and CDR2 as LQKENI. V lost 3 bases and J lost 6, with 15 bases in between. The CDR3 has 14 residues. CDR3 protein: CASSPNWGEVEQYF. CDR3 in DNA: TGTGCCAGCTCACCCAATTGGGGGGAGGTCGAGCAGTACTTC.

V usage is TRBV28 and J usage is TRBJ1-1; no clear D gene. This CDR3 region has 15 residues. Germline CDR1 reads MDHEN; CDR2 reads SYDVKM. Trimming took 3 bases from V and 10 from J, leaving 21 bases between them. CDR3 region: CASSLGGYRVSSAFF. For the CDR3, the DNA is TGTGCCAGCAGTTTGGGTGGGTATCGGGTCTCCTCAGCTTTCTTT.

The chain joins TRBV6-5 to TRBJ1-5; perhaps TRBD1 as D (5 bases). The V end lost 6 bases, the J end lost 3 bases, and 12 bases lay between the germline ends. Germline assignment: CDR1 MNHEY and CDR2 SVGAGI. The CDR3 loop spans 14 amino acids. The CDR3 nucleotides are TGTGCCAGCAGACCGAGACAGAACAATCAGCCCCAGCATTTT. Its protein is CASRPRQNNQPQHF.

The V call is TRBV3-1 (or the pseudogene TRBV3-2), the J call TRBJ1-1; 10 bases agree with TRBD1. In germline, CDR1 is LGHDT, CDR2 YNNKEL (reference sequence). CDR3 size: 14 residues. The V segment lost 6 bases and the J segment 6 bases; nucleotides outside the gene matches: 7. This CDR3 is CASSRQGATPEAFF. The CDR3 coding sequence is TGTGCCAGCAGTCGACAGGGGGCGACCCCTGAAGCTTTCTTT.

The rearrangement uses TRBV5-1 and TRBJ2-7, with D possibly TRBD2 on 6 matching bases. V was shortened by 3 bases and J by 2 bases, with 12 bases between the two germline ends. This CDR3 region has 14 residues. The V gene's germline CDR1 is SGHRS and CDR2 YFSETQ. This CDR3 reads CASSSLSGAYEQYF. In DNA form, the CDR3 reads TGCGCCAGCAGCTCCCTTTCGGGGGCCTACGAGCAGTACTTC.

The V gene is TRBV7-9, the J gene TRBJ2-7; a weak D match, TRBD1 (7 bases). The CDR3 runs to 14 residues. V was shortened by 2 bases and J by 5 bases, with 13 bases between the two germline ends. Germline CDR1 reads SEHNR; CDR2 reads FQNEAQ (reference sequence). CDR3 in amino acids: CASSLLGGGDEQYF. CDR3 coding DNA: TGTGCCAGCAGCTTATTAGGAGGGGGCGACGAGCAGTACTTC. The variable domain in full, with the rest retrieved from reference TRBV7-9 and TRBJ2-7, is DTGVSQNPRHKITKRGQNVTFRCDPISEHNRLYWYRQTLGQGPEFLTYFQNEAQLEKSRLLSDRFSAERPKGSFSTLEIQRTEQGDSAMYLCASSLLGGGDEQYFGPGTRLTVT.

The CDR3 nucleotides are TGTGCCAGCAAACAGGCCAATCAGCCCCAGCATTTT. Translating it yields CASKQANQPQHF. The chain joins TRBV28 to TRBJ1-5; tentatively, D is TRBD1 (5 bases). The length of the CDR3 is 12 residues. Germline values: CDR1 MDHEN, CDR2 SYDVKM. Trimming cost V 7 bases and J 3 bases, with 7 bases left between them.

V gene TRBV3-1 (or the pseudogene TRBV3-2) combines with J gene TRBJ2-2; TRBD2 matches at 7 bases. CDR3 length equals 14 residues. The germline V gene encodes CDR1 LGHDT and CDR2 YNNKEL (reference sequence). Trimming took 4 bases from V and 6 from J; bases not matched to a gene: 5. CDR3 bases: TGTGCCAGCAGCCCCAGCGGGACCGCCGGGGAGCTGTTTTTT. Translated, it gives CASSPSGTAGELFF.

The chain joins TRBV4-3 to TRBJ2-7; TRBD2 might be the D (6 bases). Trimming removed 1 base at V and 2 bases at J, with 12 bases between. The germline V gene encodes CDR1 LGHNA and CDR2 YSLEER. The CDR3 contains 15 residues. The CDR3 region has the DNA TGCGCCAGCAGCCAAGCCCGACTAGGAGCCTACGAGCAGTACTTC. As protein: CASSQARLGAYEQYF.

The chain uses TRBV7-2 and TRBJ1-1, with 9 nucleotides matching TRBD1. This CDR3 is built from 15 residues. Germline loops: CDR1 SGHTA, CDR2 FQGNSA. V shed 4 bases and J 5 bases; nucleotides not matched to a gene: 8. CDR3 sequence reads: CASSSLGQGRTEAFF. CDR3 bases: TGTGCCAGCAGCTCCCTGGGACAGGGAAGAACTGAAGCTTTCTTT.

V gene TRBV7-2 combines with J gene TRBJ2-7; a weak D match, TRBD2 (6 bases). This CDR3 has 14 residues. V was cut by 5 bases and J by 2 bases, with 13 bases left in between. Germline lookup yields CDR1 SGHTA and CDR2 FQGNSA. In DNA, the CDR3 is TGTGCCAGCAGCGGGCAGGGAGGCGCCTACGAGCAGTACTTC. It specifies CASSGQGGAYEQYF. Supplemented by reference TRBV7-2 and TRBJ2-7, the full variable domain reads GAGVSQSPSNKVTEKGKDVELRCDPISGHTALYWYRQSLGQGLEFLIYFQGNSAPDKSGLPSDRFSAERTGGSVSTLTIQRTQQEDSAVYLCASSGQGGAYEQYFGPGTRLTVT.

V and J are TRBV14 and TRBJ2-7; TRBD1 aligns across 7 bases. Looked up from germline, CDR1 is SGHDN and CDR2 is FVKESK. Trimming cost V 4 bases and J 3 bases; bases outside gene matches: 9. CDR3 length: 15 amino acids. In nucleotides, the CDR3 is TGTGCCAGCAGCCCACTTCGACAGGGCCTCTACGAGCAGTACTTC. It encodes CASSPLRQGLYEQYF.

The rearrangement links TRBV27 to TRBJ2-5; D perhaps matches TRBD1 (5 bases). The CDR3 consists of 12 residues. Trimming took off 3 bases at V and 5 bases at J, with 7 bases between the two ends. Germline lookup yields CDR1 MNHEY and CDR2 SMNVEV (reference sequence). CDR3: CASSLSGETQYF. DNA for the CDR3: TGTGCCAGCAGTTTGTCAGGGGAGACCCAGTACTTC.

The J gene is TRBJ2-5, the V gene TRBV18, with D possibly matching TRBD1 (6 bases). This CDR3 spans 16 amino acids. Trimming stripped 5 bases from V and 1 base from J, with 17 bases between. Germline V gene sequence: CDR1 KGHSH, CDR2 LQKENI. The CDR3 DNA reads TGTGCCAGCTCAACCGGGACACCTTCCTTCCAAGAGACCCAGTACTTC. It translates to CASSTGTPSFQETQYF.

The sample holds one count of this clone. The CDR3 nucleotides are TGTGCCAGCAGCCCTACCCCTACTAGTAACAAAAACATTCAGTACTTC. This sequence encodes CASSPTPTSNKNIQYF. V is TRBV14 and J is TRBJ2-4; the D gene is possibly TRBD2 (5 bases). V was trimmed by 4 bases and J by 3 bases, leaving 16 bases between them. This CDR3 contains 16 residues. The V gene's germline CDR1 is SGHDN and CDR2 FVKESK.

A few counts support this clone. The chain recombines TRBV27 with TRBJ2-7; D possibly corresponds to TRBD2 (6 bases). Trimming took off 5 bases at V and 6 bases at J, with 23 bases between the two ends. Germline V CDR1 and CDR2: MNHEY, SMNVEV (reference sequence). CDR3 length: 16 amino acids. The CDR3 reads CASSPKPRELGSEQYF. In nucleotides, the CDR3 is TGTGCCAGCAGTCCAAAACCACGGGAGTTAGGTAGCGAGCAGTACTTC.

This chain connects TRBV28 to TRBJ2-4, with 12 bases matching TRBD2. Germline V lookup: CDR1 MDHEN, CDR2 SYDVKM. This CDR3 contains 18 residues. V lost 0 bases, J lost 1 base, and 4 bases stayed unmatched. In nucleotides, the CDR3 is TGTGCCAGCAGTTTATGGGGGACTAGCGGGTTTGCCAAAAACATTCAGTACTTC. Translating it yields CASSLWGTSGFAKNIQYF.

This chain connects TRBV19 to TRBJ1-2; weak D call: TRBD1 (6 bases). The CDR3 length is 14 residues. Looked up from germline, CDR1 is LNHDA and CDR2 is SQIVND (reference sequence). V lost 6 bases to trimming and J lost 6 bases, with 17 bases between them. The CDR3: CASSGQSAGDGYTF. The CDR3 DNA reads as TGTGCCAGTAGCGGACAGTCCGCCGGGGATGGCTACACCTTC.